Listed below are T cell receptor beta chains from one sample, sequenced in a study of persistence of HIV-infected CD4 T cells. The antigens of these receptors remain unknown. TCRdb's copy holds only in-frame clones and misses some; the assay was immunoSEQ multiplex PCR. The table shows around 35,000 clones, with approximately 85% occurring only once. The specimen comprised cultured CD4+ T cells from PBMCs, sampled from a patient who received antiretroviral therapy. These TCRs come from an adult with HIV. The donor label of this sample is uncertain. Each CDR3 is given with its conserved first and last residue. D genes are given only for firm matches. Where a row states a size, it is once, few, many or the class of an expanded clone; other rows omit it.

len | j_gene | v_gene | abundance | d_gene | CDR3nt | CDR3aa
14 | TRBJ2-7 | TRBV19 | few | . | TGTGCCAGTAGTTCCGGCACTGACCCCTACGAGCAGTACTTC | CASSSGTDPYEQYF
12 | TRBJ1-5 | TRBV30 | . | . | TGTGCCTGGGGGGGAGTTAATCAGCCCCAGCATTTT | CAWGGVNQPQHF
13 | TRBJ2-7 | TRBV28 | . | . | TGTGCCAGCAGTTTACACGGGATCTACGAGCAGTACTTC | CASSLHGIYEQYF
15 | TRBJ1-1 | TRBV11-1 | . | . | TGTGCCAGCAGCTTCAAACAGGGAATAGGGGCTGAAGCTTTCTTT | CASSFKQGIGAEAFF
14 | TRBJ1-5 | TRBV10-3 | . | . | TGTGCCATCAGTGAAGGGGATAGCAATCAGCCCCAGCATTTT | CAISEGDSNQPQHF
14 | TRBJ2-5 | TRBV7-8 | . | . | TGTGCCAGCAGTTCAGACTCGGGGAGAGAGACCCAGTACTTC | CASSSDSGRETQYF
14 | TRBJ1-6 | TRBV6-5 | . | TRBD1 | TGTGCCAGCAGTTATACCGGACAGGCTTCACCCCTCCACTTT | CASSYTGQASPLHF
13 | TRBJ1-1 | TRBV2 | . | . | TGTGCCACCTCTCGGGGGCAGGACACTGAAGCTTTCTTT | CATSRGQDTEAFF
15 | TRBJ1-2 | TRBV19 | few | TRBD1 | TGTGCCAGTAGGTCCAACAGGGGGCCTCCCTATGGCTACACCTTC | CASRSNRGPPYGYTF
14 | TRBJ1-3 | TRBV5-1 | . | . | TGCGCCAGCAGCTTGGACTTCTCTGGAAACACCATATATTTT | CASSLDFSGNTIYF
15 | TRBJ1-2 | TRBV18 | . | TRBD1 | TGTGCCAGCTCACCGAGGGGACAGGGGGGCCATGGCTACACCTTC | CASSPRGQGGHGYTF
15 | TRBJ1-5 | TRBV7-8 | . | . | TGTGCCAGCAGCTTATACCCAGGGGTGGATCAGCCCCAGCATTTT | CASSLYPGVDQPQHF
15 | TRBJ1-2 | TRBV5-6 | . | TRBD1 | TGTGCCAGCAGGCCCTATGACAGGGCAAACTATGGCTACACCTTC | CASRPYDRANYGYTF
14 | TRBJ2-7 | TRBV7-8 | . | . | TGTGCCAGCAGGAGAGGACGGGAAGGGAACGAGCAGTACTTC | CASRRGREGNEQYF
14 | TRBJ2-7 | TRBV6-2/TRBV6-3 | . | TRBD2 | TGTGCCAGCAGTTACGGGGGGGGCTCCTACGAGCAGTACTTC | CASSYGGGSYEQYF
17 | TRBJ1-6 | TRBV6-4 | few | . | TGTGCCAGCAGTCCCGACGGGATCAGCTCCTATAATTCACCCCTCCACTTT | CASSPDGISSYNSPLHF
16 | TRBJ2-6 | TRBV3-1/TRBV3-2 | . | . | TGTGCCAGCAGCCAAAGGGGAAGCTCTGGGGCCAACGTCCTGACTTTC | CASSQRGSSGANVLTF
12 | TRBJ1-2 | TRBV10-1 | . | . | TGCGCCAGCAGTGGAGGGACCTATGGCTACACCTTC | CASSGGTYGYTF
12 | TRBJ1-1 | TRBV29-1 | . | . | TGCAGCGTTGAAATGAGCGGCACTGAAGCTTTCTTT | CSVEMSGTEAFF